The 14 T cell receptor beta chains below all came from one sample that was sequenced in a study of blood T cell repertoires in COVID-19. Produced via immunoSEQ multiplex PCR; TCRdb's table is partial and in-frame only. The table records a few hundred thousand clones, approximately 85% of them present only once. The sequencing input was peripheral blood. These receptor sequences come from a woman between 70 and 85 years old with COVID-19, enrolled during active disease.

The chain is built from TRBV5-1 and TRBJ2-2; 12 positions match TRBD1. The V and J ends lost 0 bases and 5 bases, in that order; junction bases with no gene match: 2. The CDR3 extends over 16 amino acids. CDR1 SGHRS and CDR2 YFSETQ come from the germline V gene. In DNA, the CDR3 is TGCGCCAGCAGCTTGGTGGGACAGGGGGCGACCGGGGAGCTGTTTTTT. This translates into CASSLVGQGATGELFF.

This clone was observed a few times. The chain employs TRBV3-1 (or the pseudogene TRBV3-2) and TRBJ2-1, with 7 bases identical to TRBD2. The germline V gene encodes CDR1 LGHDT and CDR2 YNNKEL (reference sequence). The CDR3 has 17 amino acids. The V segment lost 0 bases and the J segment 0 bases; nucleotides outside the gene matches: 5. The chain's CDR3 is CASSQEWGGGSYNEQFF. The DNA for the CDR3 is TGTGCCAGCAGCCAAGAGTGGGGCGGGGGCTCCTACAATGAGCAGTTCTTC.

This clone was seen only once. J is TRBJ1-1 and V is TRBV23-1; possible D gene TRBD1, 6 bases. TRBV23-1 is identified as an open reading frame with a role that is uncertain. The CDR3 length is 16 residues. Trimming removed 4 bases at V and 2 bases at J, with 17 bases between. The CDR3 is CASSLHIRGVNTEAFF. In DNA form, the CDR3 reads TGCGCCAGCAGTCTTCATATCAGGGGAGTAAACACTGAAGCTTTCTTT.

This clone has a single count. The chain joins TRBV29-1 to TRBJ1-4; TRBD1 matches 10 bases. The CDR3 is 13 amino acids. With 7 bases clipped from V and 7 bases from J, the junction kept 6 bases outside the gene matches. Germline loops: CDR1 SQVTM, CDR2 ANQGSEA. The CDR3: CSAKTGGGEKLFF. The CDR3 nucleotides read TGCAGCGCAAAGACAGGGGGCGGTGAAAAACTGTTTTTT.

The sample holds one count of this clone. The rearrangement joins TRBV4-1 to TRBJ1-2; possibly TRBD1 for D (6 bases). V shed 1 base and J shed 6 bases, with 18 bases lying between them. The CDR3 covers 16 residues. The germline CDR1 and CDR2 sequences are MGHRA and YSYEKL. The CDR3 is CASSQAREFGTNGYTF. CDR3 sequence (DNA): TGCGCCAGCAGCCAAGCCCGCGAATTCGGGACAAATGGCTACACCTTC.

V gene TRBV11-2 combines with J gene TRBJ1-5; D remains ambiguous. The CDR3 sequence is 13 residues long. Germline CDR1 and CDR2: SGHAT and FQNNGV. The ends were cut back, 2 bases at V and 5 bases at J, with 7 bases in the middle. The CDR3, as DNA: TGTGCCAGCAGCTTAATGGAGGATCAGCCCCAGCATTTT. This encodes CASSLMEDQPQHF. The whole variable domain, filled in from reference TRBV11-2 and TRBJ1-5, reads EAGVAQSPRYKIIEKRQSVAFWCNPISGHATLYWYQQILGQGPKLLIQFQNNGVVDDSQLPKDRFSAERLKGVDSTLKIQPAKLEDSAVYLCASSLMEDQPQHFGDGTRLSIL.

The gene calls are TRBV5-6 and TRBJ1-1; a possible D gene is TRBD1 (5 bases). The V end was cut by 4 bases, the J end by 7 bases, with 8 bases between. This CDR3 region has 11 residues. The germline CDR1 and CDR2 sequences are SGHDT and YYEEEE. The CDR3 sequence: CASSQDSEAFF. DNA for the CDR3: TGTGCCAGCAGCCAAGACAGTGAAGCTTTCTTT.

The CDR3 DNA reads TGTGCCAGCAGCTTAGTCGGGGGGGCCGCGTTCTTC. This sequence encodes CASSLVGGAAFF. The J gene is TRBJ2-1, the V gene TRBV7-2, with 8 bases lining up with TRBD2. The CDR3 consists of 12 residues. Germline CDR1 reads SGHTA; CDR2 reads FQGNSA. J lost 15 bases, V lost 1 base, and 5 bases had no gene match.

The rearrangement links TRBV11-2 to TRBJ1-4; no reliable D call. CDR3 length equals 14 residues. Trimming cost V 1 base and J 7 bases, with 10 bases left between them. Germline assignment: CDR1 SGHAT and CDR2 FQNNGV. The CDR3 DNA reads TGTGCCAGCAGCTTAGGGGAGGTTGGTGAAAAACTGTTTTTT. Amino acid sequence: CASSLGEVGEKLFF.

This clone has a handful of counts. The V and J genes are TRBV6-5 and TRBJ1-2; the D gene is possibly TRBD1 (5 bases). The V end was cut by 4 bases, the J end by 7 bases, with 10 bases between. This CDR3 is 12 amino acids long. CDR1 MNHEY and CDR2 SVGAGI come from the germline V gene. For the CDR3, the DNA is TGTGCCAGCAGTTCCAGGGTTTCTGGCTACACCTTC. Translated, it gives CASSSRVSGYTF.

Notes on this clone: Other DNA sequences of this sample code for an identical CDR3. The genes are TRBV18 and TRBJ2-7; TRBD2 might be the D (5 bases). Trimming removed 2 bases from V and 1 base from J, with 9 bases in between. This CDR3 region has 14 residues. Germline V gene lookup returns CDR1 KGHSH and CDR2 LQKENI. The CDR3 DNA reads as TGTGCCAGCTCACCAGAGGGCAGTTCCTACGAGCAGTACTTC. Its translation: CASSPEGSSYEQYF. The full variable domain, in which reference TRBV18 and TRBJ2-7 provide the parts outside the CDR3, is NAGVMQNPRHLVRRRGQEARLRCSPMKGHSHVYWYRQLPEEGLKFMVYLQKENIIDESGMPKERFSAEFPKEGPSILRIQQVVRGDSAAYFCASSPEGSSYEQYFGPGTRLTVT.

The chain joins TRBV7-9 to TRBJ1-1; unclear D gene. Germline CDR1 and CDR2: SEHNR and FQNEAQ (reference sequence). The CDR3 length is 11 residues. With 2 bases removed from V and 6 bases from J, the gap between germline ends came to 4 bases. CDR3 amino acids: CASSLSAEAFF. For the CDR3, the DNA is TGTGCCAGCAGCTTAAGCGCTGAAGCTTTCTTT. Full variable domain (missing parts from reference TRBV7-9 and TRBJ1-1): DTGVSQNPRHKITKRGQNVTFRCDPISEHNRLYWYRQTLGQGPEFLTYFQNEAQLEKSRLLSDRFSAERPKGSFSTLEIQRTEQGDSAMYLCASSLSAEAFFGQGTRLTVV.

V is TRBV7-2 and J is TRBJ2-5, with 7 bases lining up with TRBD2. Trimming removed 1 base from V and 4 bases from J; junction bases left unmatched: 6. This CDR3 spans 15 amino acids. Germline loops: CDR1 SGHTA, CDR2 FQGNSA. CDR3 coding DNA: TGTGCCAGCAGCTTAGGCCTAGGGGAGGGAGAGACCCAGTACTTC. Translation: CASSLGLGEGETQYF.

The rearrangement joins TRBV6-2 or TRBV6-3 to TRBJ1-2; no clear D. The CDR3 runs 13 residues. Trimming left V 2 bases short and J 5 bases short, with 9 bases between. Germline V gene lookup returns CDR1 MNHEY and CDR2 SVGEGT. CDR3 nucleotide sequence: TGTGCCAGCAGTTACATCCGGGGATATGGCTACACCTTC. Protein product: CASSYIRGYGYTF.